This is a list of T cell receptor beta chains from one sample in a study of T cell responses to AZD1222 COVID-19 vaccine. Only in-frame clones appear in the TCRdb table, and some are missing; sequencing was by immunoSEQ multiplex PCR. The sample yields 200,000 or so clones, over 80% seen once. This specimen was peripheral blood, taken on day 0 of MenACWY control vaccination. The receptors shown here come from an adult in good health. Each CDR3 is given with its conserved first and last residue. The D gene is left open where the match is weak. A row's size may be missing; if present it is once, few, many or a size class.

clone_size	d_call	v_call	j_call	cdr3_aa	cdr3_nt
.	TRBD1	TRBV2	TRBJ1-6	CASRDLTGGNSPLHF	TGTGCCAGCAGGGACCTGACAGGGGGAAATTCACCCCTCCACTTT
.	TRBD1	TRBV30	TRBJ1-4	CAWSVHRGLTNEKLFF	TGTGCCTGGAGTGTTCACAGGGGGCTGACTAATGAAAAACTGTTTTTT
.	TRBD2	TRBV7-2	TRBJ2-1	CASSTSGLNEQFF	TGTGCCAGCAGTACTAGCGGACTCAATGAGCAGTTCTTC
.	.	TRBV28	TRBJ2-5	CASSLYPGSPETQYF	TGTGCCAGCAGTTTATACCCCGGTAGTCCAGAGACCCAGTACTTC
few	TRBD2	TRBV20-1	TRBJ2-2	CSASIGGRAGELFF	TGCAGTGCTAGTATCGGCGGGAGGGCCGGGGAGCTGTTTTTT
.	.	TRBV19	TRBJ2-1	CASSIMPALGNEQFF	TGTGCCAGTAGTATAATGCCAGCGCTTGGCAATGAGCAGTTCTTC
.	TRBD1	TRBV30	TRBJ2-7	CAWSSGQGDEQYF	TGTGCCTGGAGTTCGGGACAGGGGGACGAGCAGTACTTC
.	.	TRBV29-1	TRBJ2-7	CSVDFAGREQYF	TGCAGCGTTGATTTTGCGGGTCGGGAGCAGTACTTC
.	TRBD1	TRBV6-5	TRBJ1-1	CASSYNGQGDTEAFF	TGTGCCAGCAGTTACAATGGACAGGGCGACACTGAAGCTTTCTTT
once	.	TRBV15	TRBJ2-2	CATSSPGTGAGELFF	TGTGCCACCAGCAGTCCCGGGACCGGGGCCGGGGAGCTGTTTTTT
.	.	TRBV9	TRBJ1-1	CASSVGGTMNTEAFF	TGTGCCAGCAGCGTAGGGGGAACTATGAACACTGAAGCTTTCTTT
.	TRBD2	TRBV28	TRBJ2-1	CASSSGLAGGPVGSYNEQFF	TGTGCCAGCAGTTCCGGACTAGCGGGAGGGCCAGTCGGCTCCTACAATGAGCAGTTCTTC
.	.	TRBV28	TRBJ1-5	CATLKDGNQPQHF	TGTGCCACCCTGAAGGACGGGAATCAGCCCCAGCATTTT
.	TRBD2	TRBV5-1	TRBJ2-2	CASRLAILAGELFF	TGCGCCAGCAGACTAGCGATACTGGCCGGGGAGCTGTTTTTT
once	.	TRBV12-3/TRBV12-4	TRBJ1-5	CASREGDNQPQHF	TGTGCCAGCAGGGAGGGCGACAATCAGCCCCAGCATTTT
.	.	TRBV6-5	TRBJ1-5	CASIGQLNQPQHF	TGTGCCAGCATTGGACAACTAAATCAGCCCCAGCATTTT
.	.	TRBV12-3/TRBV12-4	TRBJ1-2	CASSLREGGGYTF	TGTGCCAGCAGTTTGAGGGAGGGAGGAGGCTACACCTTC
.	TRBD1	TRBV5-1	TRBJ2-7	CASSSNQDRSTLQYF	TGCGCCAGCAGCTCGAACCAGGACAGGTCTACGCTGCAGTACTTC
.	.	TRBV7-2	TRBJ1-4	CASSLWGRGNDEKLFF	TGTGCCAGCAGCTTATGGGGGCGCGGGAACGATGAAAAACTGTTTTTT
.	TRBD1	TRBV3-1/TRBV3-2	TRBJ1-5	CASSLGTGGSNQPQHF	TGTGCCAGCAGCCTCGGGACAGGGGGCTCCAATCAGCCCCAGCATTTT
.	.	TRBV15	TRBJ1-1	CATSRLNTEAFF	TGTGCCACCAGCAGGCTGAACACTGAAGCTTTCTTT
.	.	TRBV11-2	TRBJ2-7	CASSYTWGGRTNYEQYF	TGTGCCAGCAGCTACACTTGGGGTGGGCGAACCAACTACGAGCAGTACTTC
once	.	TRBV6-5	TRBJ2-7	CASSYSVNSYEQYF	TGTGCCAGCAGTTACTCCGTAAACTCCTACGAGCAGTACTTC
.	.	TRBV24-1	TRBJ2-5	CATSETGRVGETQYF	TGTGCCACCAGTGAGACCGGCAGGGTTGGAGAGACCCAGTACTTC
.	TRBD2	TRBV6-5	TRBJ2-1	CASRKVAGVQNEQFF	TGTGCCAGCAGAAAGGTAGCGGGAGTGCAGAATGAGCAGTTCTTC
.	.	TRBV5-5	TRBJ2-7	CASSFRGTQLTEQYF	TGTGCCAGCAGCTTTAGGGGGACTCAACTCACGGAGCAGTACTTC
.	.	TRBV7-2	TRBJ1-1	CASSLSGGPTEAFF	TGTGCCAGCAGCTTATCGGGGGGCCCCACTGAAGCTTTCTTT
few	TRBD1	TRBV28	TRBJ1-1	CASSDQGAGRTEAFF	TGTGCCAGCAGTGACCAGGGGGCGGGACGAACTGAAGCTTTCTTT
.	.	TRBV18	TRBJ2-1	CASSPLRGSIIYNEQFF	TGTGCCAGCTCACCACTACGGGGCTCGATCATCTACAATGAGCAGTTCTTC
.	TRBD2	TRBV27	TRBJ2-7	CASGGGGVYEQYF	TGTGCCAGCGGGGGCGGGGGGGTCTACGAGCAGTACTTC
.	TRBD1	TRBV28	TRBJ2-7	CATTTGGNPYEQYF	TGTGCCACAACGACAGGGGGAAACCCCTACGAGCAGTACTTC
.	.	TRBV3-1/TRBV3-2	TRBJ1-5	CASSQEAPGPYQPQHF	TGTGCCAGCAGCCAAGAAGCCCCGGGACCCTATCAGCCCCAGCATTTT
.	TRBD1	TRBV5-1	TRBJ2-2	CASSFDDREWNTGELFF	TGCGCCAGCAGCTTTGATGACAGGGAATGGAACACCGGGGAGCTGTTTTTT
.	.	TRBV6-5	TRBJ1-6	CASSLHGGLNSPLHF	TGTGCCAGCAGTCTACACGGGGGGCTTAATTCACCCCTCCACTTT
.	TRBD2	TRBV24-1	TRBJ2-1	CATSDLLAGVNEQFF	TGTGCCACCAGTGATTTGCTAGCGGGAGTGAATGAGCAGTTCTTC
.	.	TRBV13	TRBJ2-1	CASSLTPYNEQFF	TGTGCCAGCAGCTTGACGCCCTACAATGAGCAGTTCTTC
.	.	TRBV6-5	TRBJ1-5	CASSFKWGSNQPQHF	TGTGCCAGCAGTTTTAAGTGGGGGTCCAATCAGCCCCAGCATTTT
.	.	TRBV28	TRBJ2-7	CASSLGTTYEQYF	TGTGCCAGCAGTTTAGGGACAACCTACGAGCAGTACTTC
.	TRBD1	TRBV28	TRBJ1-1	CASWTGQTEAFF	TGTGCCAGCTGGACAGGACAGACTGAAGCTTTCTTT
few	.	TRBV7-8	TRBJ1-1	CASSLFGSANEAFF	TGTGCCAGCAGCTTATTTGGGTCTGCAAATGAAGCTTTCTTT
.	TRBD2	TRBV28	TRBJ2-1	CASSSGLAGGNYNEQFF	TGTGCCAGCAGTTCAGGACTAGCGGGAGGTAACTACAATGAGCAGTTCTTC
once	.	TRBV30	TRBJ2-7	CAWSVPGVPYEQYF	TGTGCCTGGAGTGTACCAGGGGTTCCCTACGAGCAGTACTTC
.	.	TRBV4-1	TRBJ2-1	CASSPSPSYNEQFF	TGCGCCAGCAGCCCCTCCCCGTCCTACAATGAGCAGTTCTTC